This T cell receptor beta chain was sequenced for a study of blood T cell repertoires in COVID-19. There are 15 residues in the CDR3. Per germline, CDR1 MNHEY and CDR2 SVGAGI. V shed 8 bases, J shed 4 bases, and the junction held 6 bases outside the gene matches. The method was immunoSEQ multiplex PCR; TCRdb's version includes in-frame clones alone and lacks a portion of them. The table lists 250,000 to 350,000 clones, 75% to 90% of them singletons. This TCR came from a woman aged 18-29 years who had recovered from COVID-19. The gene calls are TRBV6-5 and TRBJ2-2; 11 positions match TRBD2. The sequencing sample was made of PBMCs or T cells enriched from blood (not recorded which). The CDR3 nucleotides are TGTGCCAGCGAGGGACTAGCGGCGTCCACCGGGGAGCTGTTTTTT. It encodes CASEGLAASTGELFF.